This T cell receptor beta chain was observed in a study of T cell responses to AZD1222 COVID-19 vaccine. Trimming shortened V by 1 base and J by 8 bases, and 6 bases separated the two germline ends. The CDR3 totals 13 residues. Germline CDR1 is LGHDT and CDR2 is YNNKEL (reference sequence). The data were produced by immunoSEQ multiplex PCR, yet TCRdb's version contains in-frame clones alone and is incomplete. The sample shows about 100,000 clones, 85% to 95% of them seen only once. This chain joins TRBV3-1 (or the pseudogene TRBV3-2) and TRBJ1-6, with a tentative D call TRBD1 (5 bases). The sample consisted of peripheral blood, taken on day 0 of AZD1222 vaccination. The receptor's source is an adult in good health. The CDR3 loop reads CASSQGDDSPLHF. In nucleotides, the CDR3 is TGTGCCAGCAGCCAAGGGGACGATTCACCCCTCCACTTT.